These T cell receptor beta chains were read from a single sample in a study of blood T cell repertoires in COVID-19. Produced via immunoSEQ multiplex PCR; TCRdb's table is partial and in-frame only. The data contain 100,000 or so clones, around 90% of them singletons. The sample consisted of peripheral blood. These receptors came from a woman aged 60 to 75 with acute or convalescent COVID-19. CDR3s include the opening cysteine and the closing phenylalanine or tryptophan. Fields, in order: V gene, D gene, J gene, clone size, CDR3 DNA, CDR3 protein. D genes are given only for firm matches. Size tells how often a clone was seen (once, few, many) or the class of an expanded clone, and some rows leave it out.

>TRBV15|.|TRBJ1-2|.
TGTGCCACCAGCAGAGGGGCTGGGTATGGCTACACCTTC
CATSRGAGYGYTF
>TRBV24-1|.|TRBJ2-5|.
TGTGCCACCAGTGATTTAGACAGGGAGACCCAGTACTTC
CATSDLDRETQYF
>TRBV6-6|.|TRBJ2-2|.
TGTGCCAGCAGTTACCAGGATAACACCGGGGAGCTGTTTTTT
CASSYQDNTGELFF
>TRBV12-3/TRBV12-4|.|TRBJ1-6|.
TGTGCCAGCCTTGGGGGGGGAAATTCACCCCTCCACTTT
CASLGGGNSPLHF
>TRBV19|.|TRBJ2-2|.
TGTGCCAGTAGACGGGGCGGGGAGCTGTTTTTT
CASRRGGELFF
>TRBV19|.|TRBJ1-1|.
TGTGCCAGTAGTCTGGCCGCAGAAGCTTTCTTT
CASSLAAEAFF
>TRBV6-1|.|TRBJ2-1|.
TGTGCCAGCAGTGAACCCCCCCACGGGCAGTTCTTC
CASSEPPHGQFF
>TRBV3-1/TRBV3-2|.|TRBJ2-2|.
TGTGCCAGCAGCCAAGACCCGCGGGACACCGGGGAGCTGTTTTTT
CASSQDPRDTGELFF
>TRBV18|TRBD1|TRBJ2-7|.
TGTGCCAGCTCACTGGGACAGAACTACGAGCAGTACTTC
CASSLGQNYEQYF
>TRBV24-1|TRBD2|TRBJ2-1|.
TGTGCCACAGCCGGGACTAGCGGGCATTGGGGGCAGTTCTTC
CATAGTSGHWGQFF
>TRBV7-3|.|TRBJ1-1|.
TGTGCCAGCAGCTTAACCGGGGATGGGACTGAAGCTTTCTTT
CASSLTGDGTEAFF
>TRBV5-8|.|TRBJ1-2|.
TGTGCCAGCAGCTTTAGTGGCAACAGCTATGGCTACACCTTC
CASSFSGNSYGYTF
>TRBV3-1/TRBV3-2|.|TRBJ1-3|.
TGTGCCATTTCGGACAAGTCCGGAAACACCATATATTTT
CAISDKSGNTIYF
>TRBV9|.|TRBJ1-4|.
TGTGCCAGCAGCGTAGAACAGACTAATGAAAAACTGTTTTTT
CASSVEQTNEKLFF
>TRBV19|.|TRBJ1-2|.
TGTGCCAGTAGTGTTCAGGGATATGGCTACACCTTC
CASSVQGYGYTF
>TRBV28|.|TRBJ2-7|.
TGTGCCAGCATTCCACAGGGAGGACAGGAGGAGCAGTACTTC
CASIPQGGQEEQYF
>TRBV19|TRBD1|TRBJ2-5|.
TGTGCCAGTAGCAGGGGGCTCGGAGAGACCCAGTACTTC
CASSRGLGETQYF
>TRBV5-1|.|TRBJ1-4|.
TGCGCCAGCAGCTTAGGGGCAGCTAATGAAAAACTGTTTTTT
CASSLGAANEKLFF
>TRBV6-6|TRBD1|TRBJ1-1|once
TGTGCCAGCCGACAGGGGGCGAGAGAGACTGAAGCTTTCTTT
CASRQGARETEAFF
>TRBV19|TRBD1|TRBJ2-2|.
TGTGCCAGTAGGTCCTATGGTCAGGGGGTAGATACCGGGGAGCTGTTTTTT
CASRSYGQGVDTGELFF
>TRBV7-9|.|TRBJ1-2|.
TGTGCCAGCAGCCTGGACAGCTTCTATGGCTACACCTTC
CASSLDSFYGYTF
>TRBV5-1|.|TRBJ1-1|.
TGCGCCAGCAGCTTGGGACAGGCGAACACTGAAGCTTTCTTT
CASSLGQANTEAFF
>TRBV5-4|.|TRBJ1-1|.
TGTGCCAGCAGCGGGGGCCTTGGGGGGAACACTGAAGCTTTCTTT
CASSGGLGGNTEAFF
>TRBV9|TRBD2|TRBJ2-1|.
TGTGCCAGCAGCCCGGGGGGGGCAGTGGCAGGGGTAAACAATGAGCAGTTCTTC
CASSPGGAVAGVNNEQFF
>TRBV28|TRBD1|TRBJ1-2|.
TGTGCCAGCAGTTCCGGGACAGATTATGGCTACACCTTC
CASSSGTDYGYTF
>TRBV19|TRBD1|TRBJ1-2|few
TGTGCCAGTAGGACGACAGGGGGAACCTTCTATGGCTACACCTTC
CASRTTGGTFYGYTF
>TRBV6-6|.|TRBJ1-1|.
TGTGCCAGCCGCCGGCTAGGGGTGGGTACTGAAGCTTTCTTT
CASRRLGVGTEAFF
>TRBV28|.|TRBJ2-4|.
TGTGCCACAGTCCACAGGGCGCCCAAAAACATTCAGTACTTC
CATVHRAPKNIQYF
>TRBV6-5|.|TRBJ2-1|.
TGTGCCACCACCCTAGCCGACGCGTACAATGAGCAGTTCTTC
CATTLADAYNEQFF
>TRBV5-1|.|TRBJ1-1|.
TGCGCCAGCAGCTCCCCTACAGGGTGGAGTGTCACTGAAGCTTTCTTT
CASSSPTGWSVTEAFF
>TRBV11-3|TRBD1|TRBJ1-1|.
TGTGCCAGCAGCACGCAAACAGGGGGGCACACTGAAGCTTTCTTT
CASSTQTGGHTEAFF
>TRBV5-1|TRBD2|TRBJ2-1|once
TGCGCCAGCACTTTCGCGGGAGTGGGCAATGAGCAGTTCTTC
CASTFAGVGNEQFF
>TRBV29-1|.|TRBJ1-1|.
TGCAGCGCGGAACGTCGCGGGGCTTTCTTT
CSAERRGAFF
>TRBV6-2/TRBV6-3|.|TRBJ1-4|.
TGTGCCAGCAGTTACTCTGGTCCGCGGCTGAGACTGTTTTTT
CASSYSGPRLRLFF
>TRBV7-9|.|TRBJ2-5|.
TGTGCCAGCAGCTTAGTCGGACTAACCCAAGAGACCCAGTACTTC
CASSLVGLTQETQYF
>TRBV3-1/TRBV3-2|TRBD1|TRBJ1-2|.
TGTGCCAGCAGCCAAGAAAGGGGGACAGGGAAGAGTGGAGGCTACACCTTC
CASSQERGTGKSGGYTF
>TRBV3-1/TRBV3-2|.|TRBJ2-3|.
TGTGCCAGCAGCCAAGGAGGGGGAACGTCGCAGTATTTT
CASSQGGGTSQYF
>TRBV5-6|TRBD2|TRBJ2-1|.
TGTGCCAGCAGCTTGTCCAGCGGGAGGGGTGAGCAGTTCTTC
CASSLSSGRGEQFF
>TRBV7-2|.|TRBJ1-2|once
TGTGCCAGCAGCTTAGGACTGGGTATGGTGTCCGATTTCTATGGCTACACCTTC
CASSLGLGMVSDFYGYTF
>TRBV6-5|.|TRBJ2-5|.
TGTGCCAGCAGTTACTCGCAGGTCTATGGAGAGACCCAGTACTTC
CASSYSQVYGETQYF
>TRBV25-1|.|TRBJ1-2|.
TGTGCCAGCAGTGACCCAGGGGTAAGAAGGAATGGCTACACCTTC
CASSDPGVRRNGYTF
>TRBV5-5|TRBD2|TRBJ2-2|.
TGTGCCAGCAGGCCCGGACTAGCGGGAGGCACCGGGGAGCTGTTTTTT
CASRPGLAGGTGELFF
>TRBV20-1|TRBD2|TRBJ2-1|.
TGCAGTGCTAGTCGTCAGCGGGGCAATGAGCAGTTCTTC
CSASRQRGNEQFF
>TRBV6-5|TRBD1|TRBJ1-6|.
TGTGCCAGCAGTTCCTTCGACAGGGCTAATTCACCCCTCCACTTT
CASSSFDRANSPLHF
>TRBV29-1|TRBD1|TRBJ2-1|few
TGCAGCGTTGATAAGACAGGGGGTAAAGGGGAGCAGTTCTTC
CSVDKTGGKGEQFF
>TRBV5-1|.|TRBJ2-1|.
TGCGCCAGCAGCTTGGGGCATAGCGGAGGCGGCTCCTACAATGAGCAGTTCTTC
CASSLGHSGGGSYNEQFF
>TRBV11-2|.|TRBJ1-2|.
TGTGCCAGCAGCTTCTTAGAAATAACCCAAGGCTACACCTTC
CASSFLEITQGYTF
>TRBV11-1|TRBD1|TRBJ1-1|.
TGTGCCAGCAGCTTGGGACAGTTGAACACTGAAGCTTTCTTT
CASSLGQLNTEAFF
>TRBV24-1|TRBD1|TRBJ2-5|.
TGTGCCACCAGTGATTTAGACAGGGGGCACCAAGAGACCCAGTACTTC
CATSDLDRGHQETQYF
>TRBV28|TRBD1|TRBJ1-2|.
TGTGCCAGCAACGTACAGGGGTCCCAAAACTATGGCTACACCTTC
CASNVQGSQNYGYTF
>TRBV11-3|.|TRBJ1-3|.
TGTGCCAGCAGCTCGGGGAGGCGGAGCTCTGGAAACACCATATATTTT
CASSSGRRSSGNTIYF
>TRBV5-1|.|TRBJ2-2|once
TGCGCCAGCAGCTTAGTAGAAACGAGAACGGTCGGGGAGCTGTTTTTT
CASSLVETRTVGELFF
>TRBV30|.|TRBJ2-2|.
TGTGCCTGGTGCGGTCATGTCGGGGACACCGGGGAGCTGTTTTTT
CAWCGHVGDTGELFF
>TRBV3-1/TRBV3-2|TRBD1|TRBJ1-6|.
TGTGCCAGCAGCCAAGCACTGGGACAGACGCACTCCTATAATTCACCCCTCCACTTT
CASSQALGQTHSYNSPLHF
>TRBV6-6|TRBD1|TRBJ2-7|.
TGTGCCAGCAGTGCCTCAGGGGGTTACGAGCAGTACTTC
CASSASGGYEQYF
>TRBV15|.|TRBJ2-7|.
TGTGCCACCAGCAGAGATGATTCGGGGACCTACGAGCAGTACTTC
CATSRDDSGTYEQYF
>TRBV7-3|TRBD2|TRBJ2-3|few
TGTGCCAGCAGCTCTAACACGGATCCGGGACTACCGCAGTATTTT
CASSSNTDPGLPQYF
>TRBV12-3/TRBV12-4|.|TRBJ1-5|.
TGTGCCAGCAGTTTGGCTTTCCGTCAGCCCCAGCATTTT
CASSLAFRQPQHF
>TRBV19|TRBD1|TRBJ1-2|once
TGTGCCAGTAGTACACAGGGGGCTCAATATGGCTACACCTTC
CASSTQGAQYGYTF